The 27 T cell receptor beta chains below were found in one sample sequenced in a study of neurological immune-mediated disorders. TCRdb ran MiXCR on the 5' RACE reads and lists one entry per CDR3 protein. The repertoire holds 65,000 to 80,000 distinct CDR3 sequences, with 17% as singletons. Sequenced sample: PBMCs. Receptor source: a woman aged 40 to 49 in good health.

In DNA, the CDR3 is TGCAGTGCTGGGGAGGGCGGGAGGAGGGCCGGGGAGCTGTTTTTT. Its protein product is CSAGEGGRRAGELFF. V and J are TRBV20-1 and TRBJ2-2; 8 nucleotides line up with TRBD2. The J segment lost 6 bases and the V segment lost 5 bases, leaving 11 bases of the junction unmatched. This CDR3 has 15 amino acids. From germline, CDR1 is DFQATT and CDR2 SNEGSKA (reference sequence).

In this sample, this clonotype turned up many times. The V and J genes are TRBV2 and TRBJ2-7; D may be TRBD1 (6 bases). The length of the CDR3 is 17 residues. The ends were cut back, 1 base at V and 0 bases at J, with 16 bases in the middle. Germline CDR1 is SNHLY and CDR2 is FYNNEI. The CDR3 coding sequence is TGTGCCAGCAGTGAAGGGCTCGGACAGCAGAGCTCCTACGAGCAGTACTTC. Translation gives CASSEGLGQQSSYEQYF.

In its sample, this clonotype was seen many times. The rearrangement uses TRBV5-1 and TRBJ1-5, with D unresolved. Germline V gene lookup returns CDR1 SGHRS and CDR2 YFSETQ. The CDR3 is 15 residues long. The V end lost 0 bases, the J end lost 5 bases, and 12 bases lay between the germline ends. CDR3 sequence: CASSLGGSLDQPQHF. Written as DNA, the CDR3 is TGCGCCAGCAGCTTGGGAGGGTCACTAGATCAGCCCCAGCATTTT. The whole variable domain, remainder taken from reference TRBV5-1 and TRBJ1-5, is KAGVTQTPRYLIKTRGQQVTLSCSPISGHRSVSWYQQTPGQGLQFLFEYFSETQRNKGNFPGRFSGRQFSNSRSEMNVSTLELGDSALYLCASSLGGSLDQPQHFGDGTRLSIL.

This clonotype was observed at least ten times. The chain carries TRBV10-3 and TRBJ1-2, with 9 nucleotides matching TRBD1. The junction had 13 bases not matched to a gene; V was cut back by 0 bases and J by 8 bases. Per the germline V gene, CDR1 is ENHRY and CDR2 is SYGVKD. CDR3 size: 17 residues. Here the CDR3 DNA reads TGTGCCATCAGTGAGTCGAGTTTCGCCGGGACAGGGTACGGCTACACCTTC. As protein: CAISESSFAGTGYGYTF.

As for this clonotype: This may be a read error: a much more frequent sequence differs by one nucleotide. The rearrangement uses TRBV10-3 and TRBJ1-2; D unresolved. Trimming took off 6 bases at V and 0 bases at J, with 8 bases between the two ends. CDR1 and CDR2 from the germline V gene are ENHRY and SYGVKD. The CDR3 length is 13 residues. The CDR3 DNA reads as TGTGCCATCAGGGTCGGAACTAACTATGGCTACACCTTC. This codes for CAIRVGTNYGYTF.

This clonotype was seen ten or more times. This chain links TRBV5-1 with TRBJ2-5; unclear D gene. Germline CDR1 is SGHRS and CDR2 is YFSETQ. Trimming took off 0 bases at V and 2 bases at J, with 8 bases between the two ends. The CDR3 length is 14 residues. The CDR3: CASSLDGLQETQYF. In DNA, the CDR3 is TGCGCCAGCAGCTTGGACGGATTACAAGAGACCCAGTACTTC.

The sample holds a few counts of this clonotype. The CDR3: CASSPGDRVGNEKLFF. In DNA form, the CDR3 reads TGCGCCAGCAGCCCCGGCGACAGGGTTGGGAATGAAAAACTGTTTTTT. V gene TRBV5-1 combines with J gene TRBJ1-4; 7 bases align to TRBD1. Trimming removed 4 bases from V and 5 bases from J; junction bases left unmatched: 11. In germline, CDR1 is SGHRS, CDR2 YFSETQ. This CDR3 has 16 residues.

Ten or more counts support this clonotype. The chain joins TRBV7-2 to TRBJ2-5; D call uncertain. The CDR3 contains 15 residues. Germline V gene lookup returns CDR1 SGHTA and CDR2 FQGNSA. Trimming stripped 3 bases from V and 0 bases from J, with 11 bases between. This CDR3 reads CASSFVASYQETQYF. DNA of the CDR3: TGTGCCAGCAGCTTTGTGGCCTCGTACCAAGAGACCCAGTACTTC.

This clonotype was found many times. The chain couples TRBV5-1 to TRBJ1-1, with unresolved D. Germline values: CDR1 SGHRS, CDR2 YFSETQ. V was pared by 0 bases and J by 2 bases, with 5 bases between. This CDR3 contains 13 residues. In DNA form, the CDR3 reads TGCGCCAGCAGCTTGGTGACTAACACTGAAGCTTTCTTT. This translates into CASSLVTNTEAFF.

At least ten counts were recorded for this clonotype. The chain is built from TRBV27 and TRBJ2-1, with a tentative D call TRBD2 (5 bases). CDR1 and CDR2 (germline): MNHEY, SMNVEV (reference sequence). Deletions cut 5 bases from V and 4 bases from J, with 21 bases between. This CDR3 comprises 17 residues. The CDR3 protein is CASSPRRAAPAYNEQFF. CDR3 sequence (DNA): TGTGCCAGCAGTCCACGGAGAGCGGCCCCCGCTTACAATGAGCAGTTCTTC.

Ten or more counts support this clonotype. The CDR3 here is CASTARQEIHEQYF. CDR3 nucleotides: TGTGCCAGCACCGCGCGACAGGAGATCCACGAGCAGTACTTC. This chain joins TRBV28 and TRBJ2-7; D perhaps matches TRBD1 (6 bases). This CDR3 is built from 14 residues. Germline-derived CDR1 and CDR2 are MDHEN and SYDVKM. With 7 bases removed from V and 5 bases from J, the gap between germline ends came to 18 bases.

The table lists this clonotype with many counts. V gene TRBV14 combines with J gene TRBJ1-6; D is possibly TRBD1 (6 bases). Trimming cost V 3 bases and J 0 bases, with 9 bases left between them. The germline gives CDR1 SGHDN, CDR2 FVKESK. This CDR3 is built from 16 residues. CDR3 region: CASSQEGGSYNSPLHF. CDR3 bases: TGTGCCAGCAGCCAGGAGGGGGGCTCCTATAATTCACCCCTCCACTTT.

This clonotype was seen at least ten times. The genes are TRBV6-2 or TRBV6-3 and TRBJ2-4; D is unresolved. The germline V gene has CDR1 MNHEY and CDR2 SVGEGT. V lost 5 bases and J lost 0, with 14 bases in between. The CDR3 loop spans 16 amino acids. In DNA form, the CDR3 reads TGTGCCAGCAGTGCCCGAGCCCCCGAAGCCAAAAACATTCAGTACTTC. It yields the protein CASSARAPEAKNIQYF.

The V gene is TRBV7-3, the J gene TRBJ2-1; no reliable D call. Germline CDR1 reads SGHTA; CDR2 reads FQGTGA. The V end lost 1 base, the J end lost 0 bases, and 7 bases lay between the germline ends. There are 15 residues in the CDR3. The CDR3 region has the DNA TGTGCCAGCAGCTTAAGTTCGCCCTCCTACAATGAGCAGTTCTTC. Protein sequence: CASSLSSPSYNEQFF.

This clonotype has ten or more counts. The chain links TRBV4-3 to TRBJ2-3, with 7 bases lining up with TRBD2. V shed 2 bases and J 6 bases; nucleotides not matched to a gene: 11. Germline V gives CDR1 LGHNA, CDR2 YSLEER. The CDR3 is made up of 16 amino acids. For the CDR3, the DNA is TGCGCCAGCAGCCAAAACCCCCTCCTCGGGGGGGATACGCAGTATTTT. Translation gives CASSQNPLLGGDTQYF.

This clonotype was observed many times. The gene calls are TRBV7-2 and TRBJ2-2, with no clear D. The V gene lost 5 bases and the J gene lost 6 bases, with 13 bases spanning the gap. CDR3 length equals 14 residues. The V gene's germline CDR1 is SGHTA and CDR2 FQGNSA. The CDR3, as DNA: TGTGCCAGCAGCCCCCCGTCCGCGCCCGGGGAGCTGTTTTTT. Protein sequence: CASSPPSAPGELFF.

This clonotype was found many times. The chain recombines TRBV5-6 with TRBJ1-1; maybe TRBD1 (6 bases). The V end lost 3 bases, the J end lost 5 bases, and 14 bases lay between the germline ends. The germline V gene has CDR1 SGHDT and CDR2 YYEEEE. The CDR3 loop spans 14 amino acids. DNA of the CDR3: TGTGCCAGCAGCTGGGGGCCGAGAGAGACTGAAGCTTTCTTT. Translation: CASSWGPRETEAFF.

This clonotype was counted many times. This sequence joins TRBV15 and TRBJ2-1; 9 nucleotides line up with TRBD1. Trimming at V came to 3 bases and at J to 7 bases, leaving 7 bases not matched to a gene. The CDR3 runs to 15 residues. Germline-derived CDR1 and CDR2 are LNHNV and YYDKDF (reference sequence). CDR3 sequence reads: CATSSDRGGWNEQFF. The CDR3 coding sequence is TGTGCCACCAGCAGTGACAGGGGGGGCTGGAATGAGCAGTTCTTC.

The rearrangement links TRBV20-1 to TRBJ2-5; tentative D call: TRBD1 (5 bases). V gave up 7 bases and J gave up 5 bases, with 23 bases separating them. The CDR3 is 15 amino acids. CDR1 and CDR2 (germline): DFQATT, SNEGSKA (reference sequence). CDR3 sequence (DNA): TGCAGTGTTAGGGCAGGGATGGATGGAAGTGAGACCCAGTACTTC. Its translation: CSVRAGMDGSETQYF.

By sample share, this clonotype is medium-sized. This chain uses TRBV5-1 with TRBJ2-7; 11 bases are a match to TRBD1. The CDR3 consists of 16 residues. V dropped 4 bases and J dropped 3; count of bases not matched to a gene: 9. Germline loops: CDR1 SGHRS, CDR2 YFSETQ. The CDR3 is CASSRLSGTGGYEQYF. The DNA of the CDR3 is TGCGCCAGCAGCCGCCTTAGCGGGACAGGGGGCTACGAGCAGTACTTC.

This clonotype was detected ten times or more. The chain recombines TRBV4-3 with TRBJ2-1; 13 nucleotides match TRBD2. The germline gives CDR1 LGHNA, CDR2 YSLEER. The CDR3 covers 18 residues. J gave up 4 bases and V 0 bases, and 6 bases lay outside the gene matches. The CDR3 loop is CASSQETSGGAAYNEQFF. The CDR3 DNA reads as TGCGCCAGCAGCCAAGAAACTAGCGGGGGGGCCGCATACAATGAGCAGTTCTTC.

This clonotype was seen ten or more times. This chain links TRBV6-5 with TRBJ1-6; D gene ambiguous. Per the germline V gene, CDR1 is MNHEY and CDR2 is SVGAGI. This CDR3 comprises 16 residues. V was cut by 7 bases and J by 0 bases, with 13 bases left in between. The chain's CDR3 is CASMSLSSSYNSPLHF. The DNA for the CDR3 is TGTGCCAGCATGTCCCTTTCAAGCTCCTATAATTCACCCCTCCACTTT.

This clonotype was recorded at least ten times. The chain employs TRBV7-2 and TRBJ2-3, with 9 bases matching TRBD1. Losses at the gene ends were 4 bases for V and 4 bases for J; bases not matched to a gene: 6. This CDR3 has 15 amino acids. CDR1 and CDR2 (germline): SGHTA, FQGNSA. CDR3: CASSSTGGGPDTQYF. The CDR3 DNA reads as TGTGCCAGCAGCTCTACAGGGGGCGGCCCAGATACGCAGTATTTT.

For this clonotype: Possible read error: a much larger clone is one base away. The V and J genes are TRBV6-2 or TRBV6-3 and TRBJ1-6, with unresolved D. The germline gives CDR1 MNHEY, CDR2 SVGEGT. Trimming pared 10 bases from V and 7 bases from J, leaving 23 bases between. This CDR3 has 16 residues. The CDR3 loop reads CANRPETAPRNSPLHF. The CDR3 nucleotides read TGTGCCAACAGACCTGAAACTGCCCCACGGAATTCACCCCTCCACTTT.

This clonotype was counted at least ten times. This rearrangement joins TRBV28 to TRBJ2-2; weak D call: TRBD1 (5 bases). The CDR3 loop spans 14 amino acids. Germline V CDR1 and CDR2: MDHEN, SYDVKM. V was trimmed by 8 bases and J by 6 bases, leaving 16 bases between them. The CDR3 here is CASRYRQLAGELFF. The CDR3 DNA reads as TGTGCCAGCCGCTACAGGCAGCTGGCCGGGGAGCTGTTTTTT.

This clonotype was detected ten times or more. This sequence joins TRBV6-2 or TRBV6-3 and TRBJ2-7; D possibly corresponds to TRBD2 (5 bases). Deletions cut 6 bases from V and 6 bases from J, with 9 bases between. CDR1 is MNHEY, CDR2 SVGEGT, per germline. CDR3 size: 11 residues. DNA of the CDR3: TGTGCCAGCAGAGGAGGAAGCGAGCAGTACTTC. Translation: CASRGGSEQYF.

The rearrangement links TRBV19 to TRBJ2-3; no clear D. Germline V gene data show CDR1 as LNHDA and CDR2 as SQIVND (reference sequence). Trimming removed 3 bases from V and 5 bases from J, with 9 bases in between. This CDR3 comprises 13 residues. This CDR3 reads CASSMADGDTQYF. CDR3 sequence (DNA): TGTGCCAGTAGTATGGCGGACGGAGATACGCAGTATTTT. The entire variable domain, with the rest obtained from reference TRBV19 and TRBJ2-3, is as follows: DGGITQSPKYLFRKEGQNVTLSCEQNLNHDAMYWYRQDPGQGLRLIYYSQIVNDFQKGDIAEGYSVSREKKESFPLTVTSAQKNPTAFYLCASSMADGDTQYFGPGTRLTVL.